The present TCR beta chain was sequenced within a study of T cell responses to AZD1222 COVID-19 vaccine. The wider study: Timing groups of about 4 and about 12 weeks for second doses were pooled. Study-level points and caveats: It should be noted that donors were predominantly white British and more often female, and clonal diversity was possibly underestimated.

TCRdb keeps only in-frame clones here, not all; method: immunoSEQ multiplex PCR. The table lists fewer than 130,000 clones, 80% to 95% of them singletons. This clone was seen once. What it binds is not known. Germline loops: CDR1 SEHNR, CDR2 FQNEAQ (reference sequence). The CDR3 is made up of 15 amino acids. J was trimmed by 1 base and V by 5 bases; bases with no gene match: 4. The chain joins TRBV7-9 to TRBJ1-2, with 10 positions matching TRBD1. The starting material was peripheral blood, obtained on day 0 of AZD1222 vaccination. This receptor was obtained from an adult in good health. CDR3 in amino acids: CASSRGTGDNYGYTF. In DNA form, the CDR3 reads TGTGCCAGCAGCCGCGGGACAGGGGATAACTATGGCTACACCTTC.